Sequencing of this T cell receptor beta chain was carried out in a study of blood T cell repertoires in COVID-19 (dated by TCRdb to the early 2020s). The study in broad terms: Samples covering the acute and convalescent phases of COVID-19 were provided by collaborators in the United States, Italy and Spain. Nearly every sample came with metadata listing a de-identified subject ID, COVID-19 status, age in years and sex. Samples came from the ongoing ImmuneRACE study (first 160 participants) plus 1,254 subjects from 6 global collaborators. The prospective study material was composed of cDNA or gDNA derived from T cells, B-cell-depleted T cells, or PBMCs. The dataset comprised deeply sampled blood TCRbeta repertoires from subjects exposed to, actively infected with, or recovered from COVID-19. The repertoires were released in a freely available public database meant as a resource for research on the immune response to SARS-CoV-2. HLA class I and class II types, where available, came from metadata supplied by the sample provider rather than from assay-based typing. What the authors observed across the whole study: The quantity of clinical and demographic metadata differed by source and by participant and was supplied without curation.

Taken from the germline V gene, the CDR1 and CDR2 loops are SGHRS and YFSETQ. Cut back by 3 bases and 1 base, the V and J ends lie 6 bases apart. Measured from the cysteine to the phenylalanine, the CDR3 is 13 residues long. This entry keeps only the CDR3 DNA: 39 bases, framed from base 1. The immunoSEQ Assay, a bias-controlled multiplex PCR, was used to amplify TCRbeta CDR3 regions from genomic DNA. The original pipeline was this. The number of nucleated cells in each sample was estimated by amplification of reference gene primers within the assay. To quantify the absolute abundance of each unique TCRbeta CDR3 rearrangement, sequence reads were collapsed and filtered. For each sample, productive Simpson clonality was calculated as the square root of Simpson's diversity index over productive rearrangements. TCRdb re-hosts the immuneACCESS table, in-frame sequences only. Its copies lack some clones; in the studies checked, an unresolved V gene accounts for under half of them, and the cause for the rest is not known. The V and J calls and the clone size are those of that table, but D and trimming were determined from the DNA. This sample gives around 330,000 clones in total; over 75% of them show up just once. Around 9.5% of the sample is held by the ten biggest clonotypes.

Only a few counts were recorded for this clone. It has no known antigen specificity. One base away there is no much larger clone; base qualities are not given. Participants in the prospective study were aged about 18 to 90 years, lived in about two dozen United States geographic areas, and enrolled through a virtual design. To assign participants to cohorts, the prospective study relied on clinical history that participants themselves reported in a screening survey and a study questionnaire. ImmuneRACE Cohort 3 recovered participants were defined by two consecutive negative NP/OP PCR tests, healthcare professional clearance, or symptom resolution. In the prospective study, mobile phlebotomists collected whole blood, serum and a nasopharyngeal or oropharyngeal swab from each participant. Participants in the prospective study had the option to provide additional blood draws and questionnaires over a 2-month period. Before DNA extraction, prospective study blood samples were shipped either frozen or at room temperature.

The V and J genes are TRBV5-1 and TRBJ2-3; TRBD2 is possibly the D segment (6 matching bases). Sequencing was carried out using PBMCs or T cells enriched from blood (not recorded which). The TCR comes from a middle-aged woman who had recovered from COVID-19. The sequence in DNA is TGCGCCAGCAGCTGGGAGGGCACAGATACGCAGTATTTT. This codes for CASSWEGTDTQYF. With all but the CDR3 taken from the reference TRBV5-1 and TRBJ2-3 genes, the full variable domain is: KAGVTQTPRYLIKTRGQQVTLSCSPISGHRSVSWYQQTPGQGLQFLFEYFSETQRNKGNFPGRFSGRQFSNSRSEMNVSTLELGDSALYLCASSWEGTDTQYFGPGTRLTVL.